The rows below give T cell receptor beta chains drawn from one sample of a study of OX40 agonist ivuxolimab in advanced cancers. The repertoire was sequenced with immunoSEQ multiplex PCR; TCRdb's copy has only in-frame clones and lacks some. Among approximately 100,000 clones listed, 70% to 90% were seen once. The starting material was CD4+ or CD8+ T cells sorted from blood, obtained in a trial of the OX40 agonist ivuxolimab. Every receptor here comes from an adult with an advanced solid tumor such as melanoma, head and neck, liver or kidney cancer. CDR3s include the opening cysteine and the closing phenylalanine or tryptophan. D genes are given only for firm matches. Size is stated for part of the rows, as once, few or many counts, or as a class when the clone is expanded.

TRBJ1-5 NA TRBD1 TRBV19 CASSRTGGASNQPQHF TGTGCCAGTTCAAGGACAGGGGGCGCGAGCAATCAGCCCCAGCATTTT
TRBJ2-7 NA NA TRBV25-1 CASIPSSGIGSEQYF TGTGCCAGCATCCCTTCTTCGGGAATCGGGTCCGAGCAGTACTTC
TRBJ2-3 NA NA TRBV30 CAWSVMGFTDTQYF TGTGCCTGGAGTGTAATGGGCTTCACAGATACGCAGTATTTT
TRBJ2-5 NA NA TRBV6-5 CASSNMTQYF TGTGCCAGCAGTAACATGACCCAGTACTTC
TRBJ2-1 few NA TRBV6-1 CASSEIANEQFF TGTGCCAGCAGTGAGATAGCTAATGAGCAGTTCTTC
TRBJ1-2 NA NA TRBV7-2 CASSLGAGANYGYTF TGTGCCAGCAGCTTAGGGGCAGGGGCGAACTATGGCTACACCTTC
TRBJ1-2 NA NA TRBV19 CASSRPRDYGYTF TGTGCCAGTAGTAGGCCGAGAGACTACGGCTACACCTTC
TRBJ2-1 once TRBD1 TRBV28 CASSRTGTGSEGQHYEQFF TGTGCCAGCAGTAGAACCGGGACAGGGAGTGAAGGCCAACATTATGAGCAGTTCTTC
TRBJ2-4 NA NA TRBV7-8 CASSEFRGFGIQYF TGTGCCAGCAGCGAATTTAGGGGATTTGGCATTCAGTACTTC
TRBJ2-7 NA TRBD1 TRBV28 CASSWTGTGQHEQYF TGTGCCAGCAGTTGGACCGGGACAGGGCAACACGAGCAGTACTTC
TRBJ2-7 NA NA TRBV11-3 CASSLNPTPVSYEQYF TGTGCCAGCAGCTTAAACCCCACCCCGGTCTCCTACGAGCAGTACTTC
TRBJ2-1 few NA TRBV11-2 CASSFSLGGARGYNEQFF TGTGCCAGCAGCTTCAGCCTCGGGGGAGCGCGCGGTTACAATGAGCAGTTCTTC
TRBJ2-1 once TRBD2 TRBV15 CATSSTGGLLYYNEQFF TGTGCCACCAGCAGCACGGGAGGCCTCCTTTACTACAATGAGCAGTTCTTC
TRBJ2-7 few TRBD1 TRBV19 CASSISTGVHEQYF TGTGCCAGTAGTATATCAACAGGGGTTCACGAGCAGTACTTC
TRBJ2-1 many NA TRBV6-6 CASERQEGDEQFF TGTGCCAGCGAGCGCCAGGAGGGCGATGAGCAGTTCTTC
TRBJ2-1 NA TRBD2 TRBV5-6 CASRGGAASYNEQFF TGTGCCAGCCGGGGGGGAGCGGCCTCCTACAATGAGCAGTTCTTC
TRBJ2-1 NA TRBD2 TRBV2 CASSDRGTSGSVNEQFF TGTGCCAGCTCTGATCGGGGTACTAGCGGGAGCGTCAATGAGCAGTTCTTC
TRBJ2-1 NA NA TRBV7-8 CASSLERGRGRREGREQFF TGTGCCAGCAGCTTAGAGAGGGGCAGGGGGCGGCGGGAGGGCCGTGAGCAGTTCTTC
TRBJ2-3 few NA TRBV20-1 CSARAADTQYF TGCAGTGCTAGAGCGGCAGATACGCAGTATTTT
TRBJ1-1 NA NA TRBV28 CASSLSPGFASEAFF TGTGCCAGCAGTTTATCACCAGGGTTTGCCTCTGAAGCTTTCTTT
TRBJ1-3 NA NA TRBV7-9 CASSRDMSGNTIYF TGTGCCAGCAGCCGGGACATGTCTGGAAACACCATATATTTT
TRBJ2-3 NA NA TRBV5-1 CASSPQGAGVGDTQYF TGCGCCAGCAGCCCCCAGGGGGCGGGAGTTGGCGATACGCAGTATTTT
TRBJ1-5 NA NA TRBV2 CASRGLGRGSNQPQHF TGTGCCAGCAGGGGGTTGGGCAGGGGAAGCAATCAGCCCCAGCATTTT
TRBJ2-7 NA TRBD2 TRBV19 CASSIRGSGLAVYEQYF TGTGCCAGTAGTATCCGAGGATCGGGACTAGCGGTCTACGAGCAGTACTTC
TRBJ1-3 NA NA TRBV7-9 CASSLAGSGNTIYF TGTGCCAGCAGCTTAGCGGGCTCTGGAAACACCATATATTTT
TRBJ2-5 NA NA TRBV27 CASGPRGTLTTQYF TGTGCCAGCGGGCCCCGGGGCACTCTTACGACCCAGTACTTC
TRBJ2-1 NA NA TRBV7-3 CASSPDLSSYNEQFF TGTGCCAGCAGCCCCGACTTGAGCTCCTACAATGAGCAGTTCTTC
TRBJ2-3 NA TRBD1 TRBV7-2 CASSRGTGIDTQYF TGTGCCAGCAGCCGAGGGACAGGGATAGATACGCAGTATTTT
TRBJ1-1 NA NA TRBV13 CASSGMNTEAFF TGTGCCAGCAGTGGGATGAACACTGAAGCTTTCTTT
TRBJ2-5 NA TRBD2 TRBV29-1 CSVPLAGADGTQYF TGCAGCGTTCCCTTAGCGGGAGCAGACGGGACCCAGTACTTC
TRBJ2-3 once TRBD2 TRBV11-3 CASSLGITSGLTDTQYF TGTGCCAGCAGCTTAGGTATAACTAGCGGACTCACAGATACGCAGTATTTT
TRBJ2-3 NA TRBD2 TRBV4-3 CASSQDSRGAADTQYF TGCGCCAGCAGCCAAGATTCGCGGGGGGCCGCAGATACGCAGTATTTT
TRBJ2-2 NA NA TRBV6-6 CASNQDTTITGELFF TGTGCCAGCAATCAGGACACGACGATCACCGGGGAGCTGTTTTTT
TRBJ2-7 NA NA TRBV18 CASSPYSGTRYEQYF TGTGCCAGCTCACCCTACTCCGGGACCAGATACGAGCAGTACTTC
TRBJ1-1 NA NA TRBV28 CASVQGEAFF TGTGCCAGCGTGCAGGGAGAAGCTTTCTTT
TRBJ2-1 NA NA TRBV9 CASSVTGTSHNEQFF TGTGCCAGCAGCGTAACAGGGACAAGCCACAATGAGCAGTTCTTC
TRBJ1-3 NA NA TRBV6-6 CASSLTGPGNTIYF TGTGCCAGCAGCCTTACAGGGCCCGGAAACACCATATATTTT
TRBJ1-5 NA NA TRBV27 CASSPTPESYQPQHF TGTGCCAGCAGTCCCACGCCTGAATCCTATCAGCCCCAGCATTTT
TRBJ1-6 NA NA TRBV4-3 CASSQVTSESYNSPLHF TGCGCCAGCAGCCAAGTCACGTCGGAGTCCTATAATTCACCCCTCCACTTT
TRBJ1-2 few NA TRBV9 CASSVGTGTYGYTF TGTGCCAGCAGCGTAGGTACAGGGACCTATGGCTACACCTTC
TRBJ2-6 NA TRBD1 TRBV7-8 CASSLEGGRRSGANVLTF TGTGCCAGCAGCTTAGAAGGGGGCAGGCGCTCTGGGGCCAACGTCCTGACTTTC
TRBJ2-7 NA NA TRBV10-3 CAISEWFESKSSYEQYF TGTGCCATCAGTGAGTGGTTCGAGTCCAAAAGCTCCTACGAGCAGTACTTC
TRBJ2-7 NA NA TRBV11-2 CASSLVKGQSYEQYF TGTGCCAGCAGCCTGGTTAAAGGACAGTCCTACGAGCAGTACTTC
TRBJ1-1 NA NA TRBV9 CASSVGQLNAEAFF TGTGCCAGCAGCGTAGGACAGCTTAACGCTGAAGCTTTCTTT
TRBJ2-5 NA NA TRBV5-1 CASSFHRDDQETQYF TGCGCCAGCAGCTTCCACCGGGACGACCAAGAGACCCAGTACTTC
TRBJ2-5 NA NA TRBV11-2 CASSLVELGGETQYF TGTGCCAGCAGCTTAGTTGAATTAGGGGGAGAGACCCAGTACTTC